What follows is one TCR beta chain and its context. Its antigen is unknown. Germline V gene sequence: CDR1 SGHTA, CDR2 FQGNSA. V gave up 1 base and J gave up 10 bases, with 14 bases separating them. CDR3 length equals 14 residues. By 5'RACE template switching, TCR cDNA was produced, with a universal primer site and UMIs added in the process. TCRdb independently ran MiXCR on the 5' RACE reads; one entry per CDR3 protein. In the table there are about 580,000 distinct CDR3 sequences, about 15% of which are singletons. The sample is drawn from a study of T cells after yellow fever vaccination. Findings and caveats of the study: Few clonotypes appeared in both CD4 and CD8 compartments. By day 5 rather than day 15, the secondary response had peaked, though it was weaker. The booster saw the reappearance of most primary-vaccination clones (approximately 97% CD4, 88% CD8).

The chain uses TRBV7-2 and TRBJ2-1; D may be TRBD2 (6 bases). The sample was PBMCs, taken about 5 days after the first yellow fever vaccination. The sequence was obtained from a man between 18 and 29 years old who received the YFV17D yellow fever vaccine. Written as DNA, the CDR3 is TGTGCCAGCAGCTTAGACGGAGCGGGTCGCGAGCAGTTCTTC. Its translation is CASSLDGAGREQFF.